This paragraph covers one TCR beta chain sequence. Its antigen specificity is not known. No base quality values were provided; no much bigger clone lies one nucleotide off. These data belong to a study of shared clonotypes between healthy human individuals (dated by TCRdb to the early 2020s). Concerning the study at large: The cohort included a few men and a couple of women between 18 and 49 years of age. For each donor, three plates each were used for CD4 naive and CD4 memory, two plates were used for CD8 naive, and one plate was used for CD8 memory. To estimate repertoire size and how much clonotype sharing occurs between individuals, the study deeply sequenced the blood TCR repertoires of about five healthy adults. To increase sequencing depth and limit assay-specific biases, TCR repertoire library preparation and sequencing were carried out by different laboratories using diverse techniques. Per donor, leukapheresis produced somewhere between about 0.85 and 8.9 billion PBMCs. What the work shows at the level of the full study, not this receptor alone: Across a few donors, roughly 5% of naive CD4, more than 3% of naive CD8, under 2.5% of memory CD4, and 0.4% of memory CD8 clonotypes were shared. Naive subsets generally had larger estimated clonotype richness than memory subsets did. Compared with non-shared clonotypes, clonotypes shared by all four sorted-subset donors had higher generation probabilities. Sampling was restricted to blood, and TCR repertoires in tissue are likely to differ from TCR repertoires in blood. Rarefaction of sorted-subset datasets indicated incomplete sequencing despite the large sequencing depth. Pairwise subsampling indicated that sequencing depth was expected to affect the degree of clonotype sharing among donors. The genetic and exposure-history diversity represented was limited by the small number of donors.

The donors were healthy, HIV-negative adults with no recently reported acute infections or vaccinations. Every donor was a Caucasian adult living in Nashville, Tennessee, USA. CD8 memory samples combined magnetically selected CD45RO+ cells with CCR7-negative CD45RA+ effector memory (TemRA) cells. Blood was collected by leukapheresis, and PBMCs were isolated by Ficoll-Histopaque density gradient centrifugation and then cryopreserved in liquid nitrogen vapor phase. Purity and quantity of every magnetically sorted T cell population were checked by analytical flow cytometry. Genomic DNA was isolated from every sorted fraction and measured by UV absorbance on a Nanodrop 2000c. V trim: 4 bases; J trim: 6 bases; unmatched bases: 11. Sequences MNHEY (CDR1) and SMNVEV (CDR2) are obtained from the germline V gene (reference sequence). The CDR3, cysteine through phenylalanine, is 17 amino acids long. Only the CDR3 part of the read is kept: 51 bases, read in frame from the first base.

Using the deep immunoSEQ assay, multiplex PCR amplified TCR CDR3 regions from genomic DNA. Genomic DNA extracted from each cell subset was distributed evenly over all wells of several immunoSEQ 96-well plates, and each plate served as one replicate. Each replicate PCR for sorted subsets received roughly 0.2 ug genomic DNA, equal to around 32,000 T cell genomes. Purified libraries were measured with a Qubit 3.0 fluorometer, size-checked on a Bioanalyzer 2100, and measured again with the KAPA Library Quantification kit. A separate single-read 150-cycle Illumina NextSeq 550 flow cell was used to sequence each immunoSEQ 96-well plate. The paper's data handling went like this. Because the immunoSEQ output included only junctional sequences and no quality scores, the filtering could not be the same as the filtering used for full-length reads. To assign V/J genes and CDR3, sequences were annotated using PyIR, a Python wrapper for IgBLAST v1.9, with IMGT germline references. Reads with weak V/J assignments (E-value above 1e-6), missing CDR3, stop codons, out-of-frame junctions, or ambiguous translated residues were removed. V3J clonotypes were defined as sequences sharing an identical inferred V gene, J gene, and CDR3 amino acid sequence. The percentage overlap between two repertoires was calculated by dividing the number of shared unique clonotypes by the size of the smaller repertoire. RTK rarefaction, the Chao1 estimator, and Recon v2.1 estimates of unobserved clonotypes were used to assess repertoire richness. Generation probabilities were computed with OLGA for all TCRbeta clonotypes obtained by the gDNA method from a handful of donors. This immuneACCESS table, as held by TCRdb, lists in-frame sequences with V and J called but not all clones. Of the missing ones, under half trace to an unresolved V gene in checked studies; the others have no known cause. V, J and clone size are taken as reported in that table, and D and trimming were inferred from the DNA itself. This sample comprises approximately 97,000 clones, about 68% of them detected only once. Roughly 43% of the sample lies in the top ten.

The TCR comes from a man younger than 40 in good health. The chain joins TRBV27 to TRBJ2-1; 11 central bases correspond to TRBD2. Material: memory CD8+ T cells sorted from blood. What the cell subset or site label conveys for this sample: CD45RO+ cells pooled with CCR7-negative TemRA cells. The DNA sequence is given as TGTGCCAGCAGTTCCCGCCAACTAGCGGGAGTCGCCAATGAGCAGTTCTTC. It encodes CASSSRQLAGVANEQFF.